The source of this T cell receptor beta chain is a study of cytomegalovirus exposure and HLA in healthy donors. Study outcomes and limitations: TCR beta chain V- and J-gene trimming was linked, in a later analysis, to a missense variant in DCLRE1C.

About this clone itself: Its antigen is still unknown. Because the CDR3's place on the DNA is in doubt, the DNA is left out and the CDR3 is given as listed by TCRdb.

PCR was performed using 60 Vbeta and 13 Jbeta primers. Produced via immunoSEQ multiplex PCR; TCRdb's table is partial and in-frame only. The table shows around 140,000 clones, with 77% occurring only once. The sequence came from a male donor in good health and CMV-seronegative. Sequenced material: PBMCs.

CDR3 sequence: CASSLGFGVGTF. The chain links TRBV7-9 to TRBJ1-2. Germline V gene data show CDR1 as SEHNR and CDR2 as FQNEAQ (reference sequence). The CDR3 spans 12 residues, counting both ends.